One sample yielded the 20 T cell receptor beta chains listed below, sequenced in a study of CD8+ T cells in alopecia areata. Once RNA had been extracted, it was reverse transcribed into cDNA to act as the sequencing template. Measured with immunoSEQ multiplex PCR; TCRdb has only the in-frame clones, and not every one. Of 200,000 to 250,000 clones listed, 35% to 40% were seen once; the top ten hold 0.4% to 0.55%. Noted treatment: oral pan-JAK inhibitor, 5-10 mg twice daily. The sample here was CD4+ T cells sorted from blood, taken between weeks 30 and 35, from a patient treated with tofacitinib. All receptors derive from a human donor with alopecia areata.

The chain links TRBV5-4 to TRBJ1-6, with D hard to call. This CDR3 has 16 residues. CDR1 and CDR2 from the germline V gene are SGHNT and YYREEE (reference sequence). Trimming stripped 4 bases from V and 6 bases from J, with 17 bases between. The CDR3 here is CASSLTGLSRNSPLHF. The CDR3 DNA reads as TGTGCCAGCAGCCTCACCGGGCTCAGCCGTAATTCACCCCTCCACTTT.

The genes are TRBV6-6 and TRBJ2-3, with a possible D match to TRBD2 (5 bases). V gave up 10 bases and J gave up 0 bases, with 14 bases separating them. Looked up from germline, CDR1 is MNHNY and CDR2 is SVGAGI (reference sequence). This CDR3 comprises 14 residues. This CDR3 is CAISRPGSTDTQYF. Written as DNA, the CDR3 is TGTGCCATCTCAAGACCGGGGAGCACAGATACGCAGTATTTT.

This clone was observed at least ten times. The chain carries TRBV7-9 and TRBJ1-4; 9 bases line up with TRBD1. Germline V lookup: CDR1 SEHNR, CDR2 FQNEAQ (reference sequence). The CDR3 covers 15 residues. V was clipped by 4 bases and J by 8 bases; unmatched bases: 8. CDR3 in DNA: TGTGCCAGCAGCTACCGGGACAGGGCTGGCGAAAAACTGTTTTTT. Amino acids: CASSYRDRAGEKLFF. Full variable domain (missing parts from reference TRBV7-9 and TRBJ1-4): DTGVSQNPRHKITKRGQNVTFRCDPISEHNRLYWYRQTLGQGPEFLTYFQNEAQLEKSRLLSDRFSAERPKGSFSTLEIQRTEQGDSAMYLCASSYRDRAGEKLFFGSGTQLSVL.

In this sample, this clone turned up a few times. This chain uses TRBV11-2 with TRBJ2-5; D gene uncertain. The CDR3 length is 13 residues. With 2 bases removed from V and 5 bases from J, the gap between germline ends came to 9 bases. From germline, CDR1 is SGHAT and CDR2 FQNNGV. The CDR3 is CASSLQLRETQYF. As DNA, the CDR3 is TGTGCCAGCAGCTTACAACTCAGGGAGACCCAGTACTTC. The complete variable domain, with remaining parts taken from reference TRBV11-2 and TRBJ2-5, reads EAGVAQSPRYKIIEKRQSVAFWCNPISGHATLYWYQQILGQGPKLLIQFQNNGVVDDSQLPKDRFSAERLKGVDSTLKIQPAKLEDSAVYLCASSLQLRETQYFGPGTRLLVL.

The rearrangement uses TRBV19 and TRBJ1-2; maybe TRBD1 (6 bases). The CDR3 extends over 15 amino acids. The germline V gene encodes CDR1 LNHDA and CDR2 SQIVND (reference sequence). Trimming pared 5 bases from V and 4 bases from J, leaving 17 bases between. CDR3 in amino acids: CASSLTGHLVYGYTF. CDR3 in DNA: TGTGCCAGTAGTTTAACGGGACACCTAGTCTATGGCTACACCTTC.

This clone was detected only once. The gene calls are TRBV25-1 and TRBJ2-7, with TRBD1 matching 7 bases. Per germline, CDR1 MGHDK and CDR2 SYGVNS. The CDR3 sequence is 14 residues long. Trimming at V came to 4 bases and at J to 1 base, leaving 4 bases not matched to a gene. This CDR3 is CASSAGTASYEQYF. In DNA form, the CDR3 reads TGTGCCAGCAGTGCCGGGACAGCATCCTACGAGCAGTACTTC.

The genes are TRBV2 and TRBJ2-7; 12 bases match TRBD2. Germline CDR1 SNHLY, CDR2 FYNNEI. The length of the CDR3 is 17 residues. The trim removed 0 bases at V and 6 bases at J, leaving 9 bases unmatched. As DNA, the CDR3 is TGTGCCAGCAGTGAAGCGGAACCACTAGCGGGAGGTTTCGAGCAGTACTTC. This sequence encodes CASSEAEPLAGGFEQYF.

The J gene is TRBJ2-7, the V gene TRBV4-2, with D possibly matching TRBD2 (5 bases). This CDR3 region has 14 residues. Germline CDR1 LGHNA, CDR2 YNFKEQ. V lost 5 bases and J 0 bases, leaving 11 bases between the germline ends. This CDR3 is CASSASGGSYEQYF. DNA of the CDR3: TGTGCCAGCAGCGCAAGCGGCGGCTCCTACGAGCAGTACTTC.

This clone was detected a few times. For the CDR3, the DNA is TGTGCCAGCAGCTTAGGGACCTTCTCCTACGAGCAGTACTTC. Translation: CASSLGTFSYEQYF. The genes are TRBV7-8 and TRBJ2-7; D is unclear. Per germline, CDR1 SGHVS and CDR2 FQNEAQ. The germline V and J ends were trimmed by 1 base and 0 bases, with 7 bases remaining between them. The CDR3 is 14 amino acids.

This sequence joins TRBV4-2 and TRBJ2-6; TRBD1 matches 7 bases. The germline CDR1 and CDR2 sequences are LGHNA and YNFKEQ. Germline trimming cut 4 bases from V and 3 bases from J; bases unmatched to any gene: 9. The CDR3 contains 17 residues. The CDR3 protein is CASSLRQGKGGANVLTF. CDR3 DNA: TGTGCCAGCAGCCTAAGACAGGGAAAAGGTGGGGCCAACGTCCTGACTTTC.

This chain joins TRBV5-1 and TRBJ2-5, with D hard to call. From germline, CDR1 is SGHRS and CDR2 YFSETQ. Trimming took 6 bases from V and 3 from J, leaving 12 bases between them. The CDR3 runs 13 residues. The CDR3: CASNPSTEETQYF. CDR3 DNA sequence: TGCGCCAGCAACCCTTCTACCGAAGAGACCCAGTACTTC.

In regard to this clone: Other nucleotide sequences in the sample specify the same CDR3. The chain has TRBV19 and TRBJ2-7; D perhaps matches TRBD2 (6 bases). Trimming removed 6 bases from V and 3 bases from J, with 12 bases in between. The CDR3 sequence is 13 residues long. CDR1 is LNHDA, CDR2 SQIVND, per germline (reference sequence). CDR3 in amino acids: CASSRDGGYEQYF. The CDR3 coding sequence is TGTGCCAGTAGCCGAGACGGGGGCTACGAGCAGTACTTC.

The genes are TRBV7-9 and TRBJ2-1; D remains unclear. Trimming pared 5 bases from V and 5 bases from J, leaving 13 bases between. CDR3 length equals 14 residues. Germline V gene sequence: CDR1 SEHNR, CDR2 FQNEAQ (reference sequence). The chain's CDR3 is CASSRLGVNNEQFF. CDR3 bases: TGTGCCAGCAGCCGGCTTGGGGTAAACAATGAGCAGTTCTTC.

The table lists this clone with a few counts. The V gene is TRBV7-9, the J gene TRBJ2-1, with D possibly called TRBD1 or TRBD2 (5 bases each). CDR1 and CDR2 from the germline V gene are SEHNR and FQNEAQ (reference sequence). This CDR3 is 13 amino acids long. Trimming took 5 bases from V and 6 from J, leaving 11 bases between them. The CDR3 region is CASSTRDLNEQFF. In DNA, the CDR3 is TGTGCCAGCAGCACACGGGACCTCAATGAGCAGTTCTTC.

In its sample, this clone was seen a few times. The chain carries TRBV6-5 and TRBJ2-7; 7 bases line up with TRBD1. Germline values: CDR1 MNHEY, CDR2 SVGAGI. V shed 6 bases, J shed 3 bases, and the junction held 8 bases outside the gene matches. This CDR3 has 14 amino acids. The CDR3 is CASRDRTVYYEQYF. CDR3 DNA sequence: TGTGCCAGCAGGGACAGGACAGTATACTACGAGCAGTACTTC.

The chain couples TRBV29-1 to TRBJ1-5; D ambiguous. This CDR3 spans 13 amino acids. The V and J ends lost 5 bases and 1 base respectively, with 9 bases between them. CDR1 and CDR2 (germline): SQVTM, ANQGSEA. The DNA of the CDR3 is TGCAGCGTTTCTTCCGGGAGCAATCAGCCCCAGCATTTT. Protein sequence: CSVSSGSNQPQHF.

The chain employs TRBV27 and TRBJ1-2; no reliable D call. Looked up from germline, CDR1 is MNHEY and CDR2 is SMNVEV (reference sequence). The CDR3 extends over 10 amino acids. The V end lost 7 bases, the J end lost 8 bases, and 8 bases lay between the germline ends. The CDR3 reads CASTIRGYTF. Written as DNA, the CDR3 is TGTGCCAGCACAATAAGGGGCTACACCTTC.

The V gene is TRBV7-3, the J gene TRBJ1-1, with D possibly TRBD1 on 5 matching bases. The CDR3 consists of 13 residues. The V and J ends lost 5 bases and 1 base respectively, with 8 bases between them. Germline V lookup: CDR1 SGHTA, CDR2 FQGTGA. CDR3 residues: CASSVQANTEAFF. DNA of the CDR3: TGTGCCAGCAGCGTACAGGCGAACACTGAAGCTTTCTTT.

V is TRBV9 and J is TRBJ1-1, with D possibly being TRBD1 (5 bases). This CDR3 is 14 amino acids long. The germline V gene has CDR1 SGDLS and CDR2 YYNGEE. V was pared by 0 bases and J by 5 bases, with 11 bases between. The CDR3 protein is CASSVGRGGTEAFF. As DNA, the CDR3 is TGTGCCAGCAGCGTAGGTCGGGGGGGTACTGAAGCTTTCTTT.

The chain carries TRBV29-1 and TRBJ1-2; D possibly corresponds to TRBD1 (5 bases). The V and J ends lost 4 bases and 2 bases respectively, with 11 bases between them. The CDR3 spans 13 residues. Germline-derived CDR1 and CDR2 are SQVTM and ANQGSEA. CDR3 bases: TGCAGCGTTGTCGCCTGGACAAACTATGGCTACACCTTC. Residues: CSVVAWTNYGYTF. The complete variable domain, with remaining parts taken from reference TRBV29-1 and TRBJ1-2, reads SAVISQKPSRDICQRGTSLTIQCQVDSQVTMMFWYRQQPGQSLTLIATANQGSEATYESGFVIDKFPISRPNLTFSTLTVSNMSPEDSSIYLCSVVAWTNYGYTFGSGTRLTVV.